This TCR beta chain was captured by sequencing in a study of shared clonotypes between healthy human individuals. Naivety among CD8 cells was defined by CD45RO negativity and positive CCR7 selection, thereby excluding terminally differentiated effector memory CD45RA+ cells. Recent vaccinations or acute infections were absent in the healthy HIV-negative adult donors. As originally analysed: ImmunoSEQ only sent back junction sequences with no quality scores, so filtering was done differently. Sequencing was performed with immunoSEQ multiplex PCR; in TCRdb, only in-frame clones are kept and a portion is missing. Clonal size and the V and J genes are those of that table, whereas D and trimming came from the DNA. Of around 1.9 million clones in the sample, just under 95% were seen once. Sequencing input: naive CD8+ T cells from PBMCs. The receptor comes from a man younger than 35 in good health. Some clones in this sample may be carry-over from other donors' samples.

Here the CDR3 reads CASSPSPGGTTFREQYF. CDR3 sequence (DNA): TGTGCCAGCAGCCCCTCCCCTGGCGGGACCACCTTCAGGGAGCAGTACTTC. The J gene is TRBJ2-7, the V gene TRBV13, with D maybe TRBD2 (6 bases). The CDR3 length is 17 residues. Trimming removed 5 bases at V and 7 bases at J, with 27 bases between. Germline loops: CDR1 PRHDT, CDR2 FYEKMQ (reference sequence).